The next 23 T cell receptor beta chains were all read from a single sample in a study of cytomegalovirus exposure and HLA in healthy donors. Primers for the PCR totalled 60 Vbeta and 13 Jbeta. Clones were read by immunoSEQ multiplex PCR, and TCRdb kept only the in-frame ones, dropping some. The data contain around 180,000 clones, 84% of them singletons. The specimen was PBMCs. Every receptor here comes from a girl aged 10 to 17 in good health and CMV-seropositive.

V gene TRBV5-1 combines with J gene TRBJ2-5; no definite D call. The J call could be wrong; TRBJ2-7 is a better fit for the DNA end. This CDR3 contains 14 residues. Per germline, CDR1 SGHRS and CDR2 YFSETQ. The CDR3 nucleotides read TGCGCCAGCAGCTCCTACGCGGCTTCCTACGAGCAGTACTTC. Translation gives CASSSYAASYEQYF.

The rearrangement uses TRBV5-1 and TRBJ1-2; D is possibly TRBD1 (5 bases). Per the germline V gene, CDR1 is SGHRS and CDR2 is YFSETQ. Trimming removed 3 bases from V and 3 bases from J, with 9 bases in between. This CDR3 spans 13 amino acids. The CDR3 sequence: CASSSGGDYGYTF. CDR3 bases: TGCGCCAGCAGCTCGGGGGGAGACTATGGCTACACCTTC.

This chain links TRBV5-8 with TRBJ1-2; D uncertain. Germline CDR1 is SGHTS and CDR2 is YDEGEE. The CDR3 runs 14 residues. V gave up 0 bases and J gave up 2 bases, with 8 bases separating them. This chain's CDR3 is CASSLDSKNYGYTF. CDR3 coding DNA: TGTGCCAGCAGCTTGGACAGTAAGAACTATGGCTACACCTTC.

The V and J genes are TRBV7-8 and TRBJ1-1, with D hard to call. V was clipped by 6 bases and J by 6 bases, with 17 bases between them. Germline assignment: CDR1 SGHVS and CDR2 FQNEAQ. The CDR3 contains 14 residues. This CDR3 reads CASRKEAGKAEAFF. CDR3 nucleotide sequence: TGTGCCAGCAGGAAAGAGGCCGGGAAGGCTGAAGCTTTCTTT.

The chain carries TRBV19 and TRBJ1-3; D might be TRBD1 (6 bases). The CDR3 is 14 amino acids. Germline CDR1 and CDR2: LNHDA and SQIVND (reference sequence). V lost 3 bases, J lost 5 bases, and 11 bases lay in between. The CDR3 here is CASSIRQARNTIYF. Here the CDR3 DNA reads TGTGCCAGTAGTATTAGACAGGCTCGAAACACCATATATTTT. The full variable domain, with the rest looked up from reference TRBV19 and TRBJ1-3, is DGGITQSPKYLFRKEGQNVTLSCEQNLNHDAMYWYRQDPGQGLRLIYYSQIVNDFQKGDIAEGYSVSREKKESFPLTVTSAQKNPTAFYLCASSIRQARNTIYFGEGSWLTVV.

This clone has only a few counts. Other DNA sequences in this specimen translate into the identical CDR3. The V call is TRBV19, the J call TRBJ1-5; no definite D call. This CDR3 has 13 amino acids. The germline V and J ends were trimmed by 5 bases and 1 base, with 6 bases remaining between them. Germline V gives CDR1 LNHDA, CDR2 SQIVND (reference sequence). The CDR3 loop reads CASSRGSNQPQHF. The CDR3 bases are TGTGCCAGTAGTCGGGGAAGCAATCAGCCCCAGCATTTT. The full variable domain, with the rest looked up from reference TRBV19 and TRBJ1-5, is DGGITQSPKYLFRKEGQNVTLSCEQNLNHDAMYWYRQDPGQGLRLIYYSQIVNDFQKGDIAEGYSVSREKKESFPLTVTSAQKNPTAFYLCASSRGSNQPQHFGDGTRLSIL.

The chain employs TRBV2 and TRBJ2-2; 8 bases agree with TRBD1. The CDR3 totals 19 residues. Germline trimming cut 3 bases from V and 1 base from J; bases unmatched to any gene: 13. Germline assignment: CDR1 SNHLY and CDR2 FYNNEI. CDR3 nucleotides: TGTGCCAGCAGTGAGGGGCAGGGGGCCCACTCCGTGAACACCGGGGAGCTGTTTTTT. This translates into CASSEGQGAHSVNTGELFF. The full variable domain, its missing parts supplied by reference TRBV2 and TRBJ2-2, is EPEVTQTPSHQVTQMGQEVILRCVPISNHLYFYWYRQILGQKVEFLVSFYNNEISEKSEIFDDQFSVERPDGSNFTLKIRSTKLEDSAMYFCASSEGQGAHSVNTGELFFGEGSRLTVL.

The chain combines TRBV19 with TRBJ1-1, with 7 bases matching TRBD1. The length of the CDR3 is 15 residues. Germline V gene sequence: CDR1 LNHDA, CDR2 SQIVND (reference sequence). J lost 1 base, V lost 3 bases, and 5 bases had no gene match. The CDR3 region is CASSIYQGENTEAFF. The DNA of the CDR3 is TGTGCCAGTAGTATTTATCAGGGGGAGAACACTGAAGCTTTCTTT.

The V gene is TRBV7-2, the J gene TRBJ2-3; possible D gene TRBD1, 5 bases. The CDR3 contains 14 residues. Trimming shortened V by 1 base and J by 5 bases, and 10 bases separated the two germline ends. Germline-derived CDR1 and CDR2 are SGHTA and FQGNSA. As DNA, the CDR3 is TGTGCCAGCAGCTTAGGACTGGGGCAAGATACGCAGTATTTT. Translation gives CASSLGLGQDTQYF.

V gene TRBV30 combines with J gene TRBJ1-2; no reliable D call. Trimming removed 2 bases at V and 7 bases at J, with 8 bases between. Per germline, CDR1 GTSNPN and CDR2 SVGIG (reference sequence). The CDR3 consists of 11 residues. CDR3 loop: CAWSLPGGYTF. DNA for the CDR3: TGTGCCTGGAGTCTTCCGGGTGGCTACACCTTC.

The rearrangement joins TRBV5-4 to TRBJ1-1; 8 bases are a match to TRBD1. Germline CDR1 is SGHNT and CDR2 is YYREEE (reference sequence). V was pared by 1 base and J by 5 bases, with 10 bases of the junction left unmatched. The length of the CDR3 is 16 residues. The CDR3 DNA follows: TGTGCCAGCAGCTTGTGGACAGGGTTTATTGGGACTGAAGCTTTCTTT. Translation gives CASSLWTGFIGTEAFF.

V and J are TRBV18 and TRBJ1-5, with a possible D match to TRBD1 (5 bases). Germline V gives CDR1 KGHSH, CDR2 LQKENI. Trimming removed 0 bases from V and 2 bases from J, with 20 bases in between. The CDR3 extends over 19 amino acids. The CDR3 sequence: CASSPPENSGYNGNQPQHF. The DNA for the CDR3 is TGTGCCAGCTCACCACCGGAAAATTCAGGGTATAACGGCAATCAGCCCCAGCATTTT. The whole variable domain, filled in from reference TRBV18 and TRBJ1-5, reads NAGVMQNPRHLVRRRGQEARLRCSPMKGHSHVYWYRQLPEEGLKFMVYLQKENIIDESGMPKERFSAEFPKEGPSILRIQQVVRGDSAAYFCASSPPENSGYNGNQPQHFGDGTRLSIL.

The CDR3 coding sequence is TGTGCCAGCAGTGAAGATCGGGGTTTCAATCAGCCCCAGCATTTT. It yields the protein CASSEDRGFNQPQHF. The chain uses TRBV6-1 and TRBJ1-5; no definite D call. The CDR3 length is 15 residues. CDR1 MNHNS and CDR2 SASEGT come from the germline V gene. Trimming cost V 1 base and J 3 bases, with 10 bases left between them.

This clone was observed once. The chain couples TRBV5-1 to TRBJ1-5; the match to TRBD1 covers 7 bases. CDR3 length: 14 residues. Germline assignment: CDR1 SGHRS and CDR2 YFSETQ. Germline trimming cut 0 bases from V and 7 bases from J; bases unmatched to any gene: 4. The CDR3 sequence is CASSLGQGSQPQHF. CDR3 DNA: TGCGCCAGCAGCTTGGGACAGGGTTCGCAGCCCCAGCATTTT.

As DNA, the CDR3 is TGCAGCGTTGCCGCTCCATCAGGGGACCCCTACGAGCAGTACTTC. Residues: CSVAAPSGDPYEQYF. The chain uses TRBV29-1 and TRBJ2-7; a possible D gene is TRBD1 (6 bases). This CDR3 comprises 15 residues. CDR1 SQVTM and CDR2 ANQGSEA come from the germline V gene. V lost 4 bases, J lost 2 bases, and 18 bases lay in between.

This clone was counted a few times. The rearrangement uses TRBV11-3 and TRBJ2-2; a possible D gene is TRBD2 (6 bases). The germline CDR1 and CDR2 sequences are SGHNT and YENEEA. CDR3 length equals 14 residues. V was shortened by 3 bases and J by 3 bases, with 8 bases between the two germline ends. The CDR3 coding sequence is TGTGCCAGCAGCTTCGGGAGTTACACCGGGGAGCTGTTTTTT. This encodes CASSFGSYTGELFF.

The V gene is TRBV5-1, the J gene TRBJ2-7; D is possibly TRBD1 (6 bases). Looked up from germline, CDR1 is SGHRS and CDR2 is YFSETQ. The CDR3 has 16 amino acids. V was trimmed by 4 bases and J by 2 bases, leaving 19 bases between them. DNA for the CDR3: TGCGCCAGCAGCGGAATACGGGACAAGAGGACCTACGAGCAGTACTTC. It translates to CASSGIRDKRTYEQYF.

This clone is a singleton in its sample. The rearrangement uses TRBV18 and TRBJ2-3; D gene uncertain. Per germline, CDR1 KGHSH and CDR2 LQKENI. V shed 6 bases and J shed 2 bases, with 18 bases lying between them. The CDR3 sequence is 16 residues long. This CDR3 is CASSPNSAFPTDTQYF. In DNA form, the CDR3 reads TGTGCCAGCTCCCCCAACTCCGCCTTCCCCACAGATACGCAGTATTTT.

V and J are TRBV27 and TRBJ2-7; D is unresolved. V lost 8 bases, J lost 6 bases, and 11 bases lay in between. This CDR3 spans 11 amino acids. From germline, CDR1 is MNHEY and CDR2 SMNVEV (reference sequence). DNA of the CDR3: TGTGCCAGCGGTAACCCTACCGAGCAGTACTTC. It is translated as CASGNPTEQYF.

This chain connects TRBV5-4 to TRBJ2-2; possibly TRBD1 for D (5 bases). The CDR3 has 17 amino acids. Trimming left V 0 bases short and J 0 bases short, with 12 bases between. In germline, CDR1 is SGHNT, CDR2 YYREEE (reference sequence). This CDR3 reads CASSLAGRTTNTGELFF. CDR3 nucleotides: TGTGCCAGCAGCTTGGCCGGACGGACAACGAACACCGGGGAGCTGTTTTTT.

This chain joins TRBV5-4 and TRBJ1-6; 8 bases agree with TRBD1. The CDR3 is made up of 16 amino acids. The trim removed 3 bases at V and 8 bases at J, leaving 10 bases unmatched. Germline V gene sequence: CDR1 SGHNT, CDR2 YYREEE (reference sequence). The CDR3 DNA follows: TGTGCCAGCAGCTCGGGACAGGAAAGAGGTCATTCACCCCTCCACTTT. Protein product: CASSSGQERGHSPLHF.

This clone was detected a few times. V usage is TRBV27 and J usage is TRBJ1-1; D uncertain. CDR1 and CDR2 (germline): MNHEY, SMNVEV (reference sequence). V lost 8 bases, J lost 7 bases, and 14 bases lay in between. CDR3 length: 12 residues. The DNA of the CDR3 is TGTGCCAGCCGTCGCGGTGGGTATGAAGCTTTCTTT. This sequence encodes CASRRGGYEAFF.

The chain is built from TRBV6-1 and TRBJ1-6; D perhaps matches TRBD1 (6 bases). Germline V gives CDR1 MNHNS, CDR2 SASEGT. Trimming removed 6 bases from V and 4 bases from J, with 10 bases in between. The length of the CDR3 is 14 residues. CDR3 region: CASRSTGYNSPLHF. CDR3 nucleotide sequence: TGTGCCAGCAGATCAACAGGGTATAATTCACCCCTCCACTTT.